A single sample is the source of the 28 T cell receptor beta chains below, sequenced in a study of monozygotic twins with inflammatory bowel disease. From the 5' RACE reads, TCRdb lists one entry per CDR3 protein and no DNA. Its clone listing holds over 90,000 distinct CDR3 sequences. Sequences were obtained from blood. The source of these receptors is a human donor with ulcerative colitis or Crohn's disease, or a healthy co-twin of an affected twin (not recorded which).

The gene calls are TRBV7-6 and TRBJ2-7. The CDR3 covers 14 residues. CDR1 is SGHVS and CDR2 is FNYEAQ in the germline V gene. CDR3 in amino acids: CASSLELGTYEQYF.

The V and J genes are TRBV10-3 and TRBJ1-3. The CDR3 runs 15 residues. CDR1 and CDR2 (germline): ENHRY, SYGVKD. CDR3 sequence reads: CAISEGRISGNTIYF.

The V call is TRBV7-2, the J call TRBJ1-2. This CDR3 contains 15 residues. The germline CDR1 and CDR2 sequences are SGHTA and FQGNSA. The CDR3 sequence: CASSLNPASHKGYTF.

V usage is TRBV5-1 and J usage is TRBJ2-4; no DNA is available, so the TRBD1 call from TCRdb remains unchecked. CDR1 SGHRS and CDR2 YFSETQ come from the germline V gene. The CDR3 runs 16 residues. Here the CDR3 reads CASSNWGQVDKNIQYF.

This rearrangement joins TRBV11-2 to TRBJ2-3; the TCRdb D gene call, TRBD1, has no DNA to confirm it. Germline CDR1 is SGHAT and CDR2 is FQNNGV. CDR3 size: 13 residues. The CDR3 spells CASSPAGADTQYF.

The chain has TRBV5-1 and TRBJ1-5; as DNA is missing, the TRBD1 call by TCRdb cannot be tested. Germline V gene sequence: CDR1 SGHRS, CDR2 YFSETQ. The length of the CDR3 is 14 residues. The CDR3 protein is CASRGDDSNQPQHF.

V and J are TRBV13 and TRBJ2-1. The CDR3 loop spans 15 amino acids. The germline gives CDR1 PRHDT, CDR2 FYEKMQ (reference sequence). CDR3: CASTSGLVSYNEQFF.

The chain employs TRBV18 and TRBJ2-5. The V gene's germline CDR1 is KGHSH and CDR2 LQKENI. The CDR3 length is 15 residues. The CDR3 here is CASSPNVNLEETQYF.

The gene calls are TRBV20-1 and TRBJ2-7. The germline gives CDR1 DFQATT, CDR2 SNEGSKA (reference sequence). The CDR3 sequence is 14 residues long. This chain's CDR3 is CSARLRGNRYEQYF.

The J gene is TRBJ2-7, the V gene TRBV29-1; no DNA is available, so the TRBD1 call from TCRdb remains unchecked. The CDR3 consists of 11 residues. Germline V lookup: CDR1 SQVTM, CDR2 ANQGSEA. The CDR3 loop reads CSGSRDRAQYF.

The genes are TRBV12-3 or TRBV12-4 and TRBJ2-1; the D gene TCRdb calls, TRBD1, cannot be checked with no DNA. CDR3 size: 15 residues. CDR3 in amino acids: CASSPSGAVYNEQFF.

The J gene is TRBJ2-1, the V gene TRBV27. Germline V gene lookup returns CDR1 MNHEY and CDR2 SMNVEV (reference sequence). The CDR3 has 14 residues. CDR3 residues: CASRSPTRSNEQFF.

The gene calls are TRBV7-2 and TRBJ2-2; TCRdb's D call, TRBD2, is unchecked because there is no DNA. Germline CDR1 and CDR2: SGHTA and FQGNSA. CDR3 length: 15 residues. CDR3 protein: CASSLAGRATGELFF.

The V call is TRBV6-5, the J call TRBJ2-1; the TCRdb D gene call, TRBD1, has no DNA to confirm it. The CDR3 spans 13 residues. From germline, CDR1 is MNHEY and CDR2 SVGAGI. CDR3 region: CASTSRQYNEQFF.

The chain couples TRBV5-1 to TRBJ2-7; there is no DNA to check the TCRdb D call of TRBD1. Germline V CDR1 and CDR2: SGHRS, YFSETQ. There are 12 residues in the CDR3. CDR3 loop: CASSLVGGEQYF.

The CDR3 is CASSVDRNNQPQHF. The chain joins TRBV5-4 to TRBJ1-5; there is no DNA to check the TCRdb D call of TRBD1. This CDR3 comprises 14 residues. Germline CDR1 and CDR2: SGHNT and YYREEE (reference sequence).

The CDR3 reads CASSLGLIYEQYF. V usage is TRBV5-1 and J usage is TRBJ2-7. The CDR3 totals 13 residues. From germline, CDR1 is SGHRS and CDR2 YFSETQ.

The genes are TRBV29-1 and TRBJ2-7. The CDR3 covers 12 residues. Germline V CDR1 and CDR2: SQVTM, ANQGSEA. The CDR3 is CSARIGLYEQYF.

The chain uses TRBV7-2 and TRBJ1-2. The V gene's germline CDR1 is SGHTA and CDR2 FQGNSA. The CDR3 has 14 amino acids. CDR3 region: CASSRRTSNYGYTF. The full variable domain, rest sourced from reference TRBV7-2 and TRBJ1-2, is GAGVSQSPSNKVTEKGKDVELRCDPISGHTALYWYRQSLGQGLEFLIYFQGNSAPDKSGLPSDRFSAERTGGSVSTLTIQRTQQEDSAVYLCASSRRTSNYGYTFGSGTRLTVV.

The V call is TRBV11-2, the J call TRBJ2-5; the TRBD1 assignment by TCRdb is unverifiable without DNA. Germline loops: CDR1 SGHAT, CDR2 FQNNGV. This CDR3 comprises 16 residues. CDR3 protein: CASSLGVVRGQETQYF.

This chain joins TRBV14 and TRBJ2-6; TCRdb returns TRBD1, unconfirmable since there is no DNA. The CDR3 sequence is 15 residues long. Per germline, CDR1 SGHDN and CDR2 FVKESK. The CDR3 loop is CASSQEGPGANVLTF.

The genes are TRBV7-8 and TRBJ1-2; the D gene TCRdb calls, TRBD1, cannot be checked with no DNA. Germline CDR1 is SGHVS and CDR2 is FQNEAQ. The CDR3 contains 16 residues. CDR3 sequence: CASSSTQGASHYGYTF. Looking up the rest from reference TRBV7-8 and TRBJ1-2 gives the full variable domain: GAGVSQSPRYKVAKRGQDVALRCDPISGHVSLFWYQQALGQGPEFLTYFQNEAQLDKSGLPSDRFFAERPEGSVSTLKIQRTQQEDSAVYLCASSSTQGASHYGYTFGSGTRLTVV.

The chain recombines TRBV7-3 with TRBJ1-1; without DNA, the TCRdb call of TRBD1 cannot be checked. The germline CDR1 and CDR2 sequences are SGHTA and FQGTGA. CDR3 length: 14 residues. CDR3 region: CASSEQGGNTEAFF. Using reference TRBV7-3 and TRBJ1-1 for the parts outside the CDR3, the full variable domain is GAGVSQTPSNKVTEKGKYVELRCDPISGHTALYWYRQSLGQGPEFLIYFQGTGAADDSGLPNDRFFAVRPEGSVSTLKIQRTERGDSAVYLCASSEQGGNTEAFFGQGTRLTVV.

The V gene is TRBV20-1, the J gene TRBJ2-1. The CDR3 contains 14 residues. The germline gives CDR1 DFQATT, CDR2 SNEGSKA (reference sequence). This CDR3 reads CSAFGGRSYNEQFF.

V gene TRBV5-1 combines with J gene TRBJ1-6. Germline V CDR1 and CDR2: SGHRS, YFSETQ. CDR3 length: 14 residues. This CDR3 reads CASSLVGSNSPLHF. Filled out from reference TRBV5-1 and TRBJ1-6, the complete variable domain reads KAGVTQTPRYLIKTRGQQVTLSCSPISGHRSVSWYQQTPGQGLQFLFEYFSETQRNKGNFPGRFSGRQFSNSRSEMNVSTLELGDSALYLCASSLVGSNSPLHFGNGTRLTVT.

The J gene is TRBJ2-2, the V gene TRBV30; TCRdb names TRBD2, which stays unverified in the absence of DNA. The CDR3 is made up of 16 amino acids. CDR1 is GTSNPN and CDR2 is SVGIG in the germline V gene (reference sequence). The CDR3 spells CAWRQGLAGVTGELFF.

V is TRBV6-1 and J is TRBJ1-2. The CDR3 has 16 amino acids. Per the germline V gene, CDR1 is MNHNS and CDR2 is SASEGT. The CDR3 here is CASRISGSKANYGYTF.

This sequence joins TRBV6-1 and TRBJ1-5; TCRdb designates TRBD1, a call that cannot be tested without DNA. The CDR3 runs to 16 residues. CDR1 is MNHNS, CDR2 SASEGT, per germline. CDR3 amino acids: CASSEATGYGNQPQHF.